Listed below are T cell receptor beta chains from one sample, sequenced in a study of shared clonotypes between healthy human individuals. The data were produced by immunoSEQ multiplex PCR, yet TCRdb's version contains in-frame clones alone and is incomplete. The sample holds approximately 600,000 clones; around 95% are singletons and the top ten take approximately 0.11%. Material for sequencing was naive CD8+ T cells sorted from blood. Source of these receptors: a woman aged 30 to 39 in good health. Both conserved end residues are part of each CDR3. A D gene is named only where the DNA matches it firmly. Not all rows give a size; the values are once, few, many and, for expanded clones, a class.

j_call | v_call | d_call | clone_size | cdr3_nt | cdr3_aa
TRBJ2-1 | TRBV25-1 | TRBD1 | NA | TGTGCCAGCAGTGCGGACAGGGGTTGGAATGAGCAGTTCTTC | CASSADRGWNEQFF
TRBJ2-1 | TRBV28 | NA | NA | TGTGCCAGCAGTTTCTCAACCGGGAACTACAATGAGCAGTTCTTC | CASSFSTGNYNEQFF
TRBJ1-1 | TRBV29-1 | NA | NA | TGCAGCGTTGTTGGCAGGGTGAAGGGTAACACTGAAGCTTTCTTT | CSVVGRVKGNTEAFF
TRBJ2-7 | TRBV10-3 | NA | NA | TGTGCCATCAGTGAGTCGGAGTTAGAGCAGTACTTC | CAISESELEQYF
TRBJ1-5 | TRBV27 | NA | NA | TGTGCCAGCAGCCCTCGGGGGTATAGCAATCAGCCCCAGCATTTT | CASSPRGYSNQPQHF
TRBJ1-2 | TRBV16 | NA | NA | TGTGCCAGCAGCCAATCCCCCGACATAGTTCGTGGCTACACCTTC | CASSQSPDIVRGYTF
TRBJ2-7 | TRBV7-9 | NA | NA | TGTGCCAGCAGCTTAGGCCCCGAGCAGTACTTC | CASSLGPEQYF
TRBJ1-6 | TRBV7-8 | NA | NA | TGTGCCAGCAGCTTAGGAGGGATGTACCTTTATAATTCACCCCTCCACTTT | CASSLGGMYLYNSPLHF
TRBJ2-7 | TRBV4-1 | NA | NA | TGCGCCAGCAGCCAACAACAGGGCTACGAGCAGTACTTC | CASSQQQGYEQYF
TRBJ2-7 | TRBV9 | NA | NA | TGTGCCAGCAGCTTAGATCCTAGCTCTCTAAGCCGTGAGCAGTACTTC | CASSLDPSSLSREQYF
TRBJ1-2 | TRBV27 | NA | NA | TGTGCCAGCAGTTTAGGAACAGGGAGCGGCTACACCTTC | CASSLGTGSGYTF
TRBJ2-1 | TRBV27 | NA | NA | TGTGCCAGCAGTTCCGCCGGGACCTACAATGAGCAGTTCTTC | CASSSAGTYNEQFF
TRBJ2-3 | TRBV11-2 | NA | NA | TGTGCCAGCAGCTTAGATGGGAGGGCCAGGGGGAACACAGATACGCAGTATTTT | CASSLDGRARGNTDTQYF
TRBJ2-3 | TRBV11-2 | TRBD1 | NA | TGTGCCAGCAGTTTCGGACAGGGCACAGATACGCAGTATTTT | CASSFGQGTDTQYF
TRBJ2-7 | TRBV28 | TRBD1 | NA | TGTGCCAGCAGTCTCGGACAGGCGCGGACCTACGAGCAGTACTTC | CASSLGQARTYEQYF
TRBJ2-5 | TRBV13 | NA | NA | TGTGCCAGCAGCTCGGGCGATTGGGACCAGTACTTC | CASSSGDWDQYF
TRBJ2-5 | TRBV28 | TRBD2 | NA | TGTGCCAGCAGCTCGATAGCGGGACGAGAGACCCAGTACTTC | CASSSIAGRETQYF
TRBJ2-5 | TRBV5-6 | NA | NA | TGTGCCAGCAGCTCGGGGTCAACGGAGACCCAGTACTTC | CASSSGSTETQYF
TRBJ2-3 | TRBV11-2 | NA | once | TGTGCCAGCAGCTCAACCCTGACTGGACTTAGCACAGATACGCAGTATTTT | CASSSTLTGLSTDTQYF
TRBJ2-1 | TRBV7-9 | NA | NA | TGTGCCAGCAGTGGTGTTATAAGACCCTCTCTTCACAATGAGCAGTTCTTC | CASSGVIRPSLHNEQFF
TRBJ2-7 | TRBV27 | NA | NA | TGTGCCAGCAGTTTATCCGGACAGAGATACGAGCAGTACTTC | CASSLSGQRYEQYF
TRBJ2-7 | TRBV5-6 | NA | NA | TGTGCCAGCAGCCCCTCCGATACCTACGAGCAGTACTTC | CASSPSDTYEQYF
TRBJ2-1 | TRBV7-9 | NA | NA | TGTGCCAGCAGCACGACTCTAAGCTCCTACAATGAGCAGTTCTTC | CASSTTLSSYNEQFF
TRBJ2-7 | TRBV14 | TRBD2 | once | TGTGCCAGCAGCCAAGGTTCAGCGGGAGATTACGAGCAGTACTTC | CASSQGSAGDYEQYF
TRBJ2-7 | TRBV28 | TRBD1 | NA | TGTGCCAGCAGTTTGTGGGACAGGGGGCGGGAGCAGTACTTC | CASSLWDRGREQYF
TRBJ2-5 | TRBV27 | NA | NA | TGTGCCAGCAGTTTAAGAGGAGAGACCCAGTACTTC | CASSLRGETQYF
TRBJ1-2 | TRBV7-6 | NA | NA | TGTGCCAGCAGCTCCGACAGGTCCGATGGCTACACCTTC | CASSSDRSDGYTF
TRBJ2-7 | TRBV15 | TRBD2 | NA | TGTGCCACCAGCAGTCGCCAGCTTAGCGGGACTTGGTCCTACGAGCAGTACTTC | CATSSRQLSGTWSYEQYF
TRBJ1-2 | TRBV19 | NA | NA | TGTGCCAGTAGTATCGTCGGGACGGCTAACTATGGCTACACCTTC | CASSIVGTANYGYTF
TRBJ1-5 | TRBV5-6 | NA | NA | TGTGCCAGCAGCGGTGGGAATCAGCCCCAGCATTTT | CASSGGNQPQHF
TRBJ2-3 | TRBV10-1 | TRBD1 | NA | TGCGCCAGCGCCGCAGGGGGCAGGACAGATACGCAGTATTTT | CASAAGGRTDTQYF
TRBJ2-3 | TRBV27 | NA | NA | TGTGCCAGCAGTTTCCCCTCTAGCACAGATACGCAGTATTTT | CASSFPSSTDTQYF
TRBJ2-3 | TRBV28 | NA | NA | TGTGCCAGCAGTTTATCCAGCACAGATACGCAGTATTTT | CASSLSSTDTQYF
TRBJ1-4 | TRBV28 | NA | NA | TGTGCCAGCAGTTTCAATGAAAAACTGTTTTTT | CASSFNEKLFF
TRBJ2-5 | TRBV28 | NA | NA | TGTGCCAGCAGTCAGAAGTCTCCGGGGGAGCAGTACTTC | CASSQKSPGEQYF
TRBJ2-7 | TRBV29-1 | TRBD1 | NA | TGCAGCGCCGAGCTGACAGGGCGATACGAGCAGTACTTC | CSAELTGRYEQYF
TRBJ1-1 | TRBV27 | NA | NA | TGTGCCAGCACAGGGTTTGGCACTGAAGCTTTCTTT | CASTGFGTEAFF
TRBJ2-2 | TRBV7-9 | TRBD2 | NA | TGTGCCAGCAGCCCACGGACTAGCGGGAGGGGAAACACCGGGGAGCTGTTTTTT | CASSPRTSGRGNTGELFF